The clone carrying this T cell receptor beta chain was counted between two and nine times. Its cognate antigen is unknown. Germline V gene data show CDR1 as DFQATT and CDR2 as SNEGSKA (reference sequence). V gave up 8 bases and J gave up 3 bases, with 23 bases separating them. This CDR3 has 15 residues. The data belong to a study of post-analysis software for immune sequencing data. In the study overall: There were relapsing-remitting, secondary progressive and progressive-relapsing multiple sclerosis among the disease courses included. Regarding the study as a whole: Controls' normalized Chao1 diversity significantly exceeded that of multiple sclerosis patients. When the samples were clustered directly with F measure, those that had been prepared in the same batch showed strong co-clustering. In patients, TRBV5-6, TRBV5-1 and TRBV20-1 belonged to roughly 5 TRBV segments found more frequently than in controls.

Prepared TCR beta cDNA libraries contained unique molecular identifiers. Some 500,000 cDNA molecules were recovered from an input of about 0.9 to 11 million T cells. MiXCR was run by TCRdb on the PCR reads, yielding one entry per CDR3 protein. Of approximately 460,000 distinct CDR3 sequences in the sample, over 35% were seen once. This chain links TRBV20-1 with TRBJ2-7; maybe TRBD1 (6 bases). The sequence was obtained from a girl between 5 and 17 years old with multiple sclerosis. The sequencing sample was made of blood. The CDR3 nucleotides are TGCAGTACAAACGACAGGACAATACCTGGCTACGAGCAGTACTTC. Translating it yields CSTNDRTIPGYEQYF.